This paragraph reports one TCR beta chain. In the authors' workflow: Reference gene primer amplification gave estimated nucleated cell counts. Repertoires were generated with immunoSEQ multiplex PCR, while TCRdb's copy carries only in-frame clones and drops some. V and J calls and clone size are as listed in that table; D and trimming were resolved from the DNA. The profile shows 150,000 to 200,000 clones, roughly nine tenths of them singletons. This entry comes from a study of blood T cell repertoires in COVID-19. Study background: Acute and convalescent COVID-19 samples came from the United States, Italy and Spain. PBMCs, B-cell-depleted T cells, or T cells provided the cDNA or gDNA that made up the material.

CDR1 and CDR2 (germline): MNHNS, SASEGT. Losses at the gene ends were 3 bases for V and 7 bases for J; bases not matched to a gene: 6. There are 15 residues in the CDR3. The clonotype originates from a woman aged 65 to 85 with acute or convalescent COVID-19. This chain joins TRBV6-1 and TRBJ1-5, with 10 bases identical to TRBD1. Specimen: peripheral blood. This CDR3 reads CASSDPTGGVQPQHF. As DNA, the CDR3 is TGTGCCAGCAGTGACCCGACAGGGGGCGTCCAGCCCCAGCATTTT.